The sequence of this T cell receptor beta chain was determined in a study of cytomegalovirus exposure and HLA in healthy donors. PCR was performed using 60 Vbeta and 13 Jbeta primers. Libraries were prepared by immunoSEQ multiplex PCR; TCRdb keeps only in-frame clonotypes and omits some of them. This table has about 180,000 clones, over 80% appearing once. There were likely unrecorded immune exposures, though donors were nominally healthy when sampled. Details on this clone: Its target is not known.

The germline gives CDR1 DFQATT, CDR2 SNEGSKA (reference sequence). Trimming left V 6 bases short and J 5 bases short, with 11 bases between. This CDR3 contains 11 residues. Findings and caveats of the study: Exclusion applied to some V segments, including TRBV6-2 and TRBV6-3, as they were indistinguishable. Solely CMV serostatus was available to characterize immune exposure. The investigators catalogued 150 to 200 TCR beta chains as cytomegalovirus-associated.

Sequenced input: PBMCs. The chain is built from TRBV20-1 and TRBJ2-7; D unclear. The source of this sequence is a boy younger than 10 in good health and CMV-seronegative. CDR3 sequence (DNA): TGCAGTGCCATGACAAGAGACGAGCAGTACTTC. Protein sequence: CSAMTRDEQYF.